One and the same sample provided the 3 T cell receptor beta chains below, sequenced in a study of tumor and adjacent non-tumor tissue in lung cancer. The library came from three nested PCR rounds adapted from ARM-PCR protocols. TCRdb re-analysed the multiplex PCR reads in MiXCR, keeping a single row per CDR3 protein. The profile shows 75,000 to 80,000 distinct CDR3 sequences, 76% of them singletons. No cell sorting was done before RNA was extracted from the tissue. This non-tumor lung sample came from over 3 cm beyond the tumor edge. Sequencing was done on a sample of distant non-tumor lung tissue. The origin of the receptors is a man aged 70-80 years with non-small cell lung cancer.

This clonotype was recorded a few times. One junction end disagrees with the germline gene, perhaps due to a read error. This chain connects TRBV5-6 to TRBJ2-7; 8 positions agree with TRBD1. CDR1 and CDR2 (germline): SGHDT, YYEEEE. The CDR3 is 16 amino acids. CDR3: CTSSSAVRDRTYEQYF. The DNA of the CDR3 is TGTACGAGCAGCTCCGCTGTCCGGGACAGGACCTACGAACAGTACTTC.

Comments on this clonotype: An end of the junction does not agree with germline; a read error may underlie this. The V and J genes are TRBV29-1 and TRBJ2-5; weak D call: TRBD1 (6 bases). The CDR3 runs to 16 residues. From germline, CDR1 is SQVTM and CDR2 ANQGSEA. CDR3 DNA: TGCAGCGCCAAGCCCTACATCCAGACAGGTAAAGAGACCAAGTACTTC. It specifies CSAKPYIQTGKETKYF. The variable domain in full, completed from reference TRBV29-1 and TRBJ2-5, reads SAVISQKPSRDICQRGTSLTIQCQVDSQVTMMFWYRQQPGQSLTLIATANQGSEATYESGFVIDKFPISRPNLTFSTLTVSNMSPEDSSIYLCSAKPYIQTGKETKYFGPGTRLLVL.

The V and J genes are TRBV5-1 and TRBJ1-1; a possible D gene is TRBD1 (5 bases). V was shortened by 3 bases and J by 7 bases, with 19 bases between the two germline ends. Germline lookup yields CDR1 SGHRS and CDR2 YFSETQ. This CDR3 region has 15 residues. The CDR3 sequence: CASSYLWGNDDEAFF. In DNA form, the CDR3 reads TGCGCCAGCAGCTATCTATGGGGGAATGACGATGAAGCTTTCTTT.